These 20 T cell receptor beta chains originate from one sample sequenced in a study of blood T cell repertoires in COVID-19 (dated by TCRdb to about 2020). Library preparation employed the immunoSEQ multiplex PCR assay. TCRdb took over this immuneACCESS table, retaining in-frame rearrangements with V and J assigned. Such tables are incomplete; in checked studies, under half of the missing clones stem from an unresolved V gene, and the remainder is unexplained. This sample comprises about 210,000 clones, roughly four fifths of them detected only once. The ten largest clones capture approximately 12% of the sample. The source material was peripheral blood. These TCRs come from a woman aged 40 to 50 with acute or convalescent COVID-19.

This clone was observed a handful of times. CDR3 loop: CASRGNWAPYEQYF. CDR3 DNA sequence: TGTGCCAGCAGGGGTAATTGGGCACCCTACGAGCAGTACTTC. The J gene is TRBJ2-7, the V gene TRBV28; D unresolved. The CDR3 has 14 residues. Trimming shortened V by 6 bases and J by 2 bases, and 14 bases separated the two germline ends. From germline, CDR1 is MDHEN and CDR2 SYDVKM.

The V gene is TRBV15, the J gene TRBJ2-1; 14 positions agree with TRBD2. Germline CDR1 and CDR2: LNHNV and YYDKDF (reference sequence). V gave up 4 bases and J gave up 2 bases; unmatched junction bases: 7. The CDR3 runs 18 residues. The CDR3 reads CATSTRLAGGNTYNEQFF. The CDR3 nucleotides read TGTGCCACCAGCACAAGACTAGCGGGGGGGAACACCTACAATGAGCAGTTCTTC.

In DNA form, the CDR3 reads TGTGCCAGCAGCCAAGATATGGGGACAGACTACGAGCAGTACTTC. Translated, it gives CASSQDMGTDYEQYF. The chain couples TRBV14 to TRBJ2-7; 7 nucleotides agree with TRBD1. The V segment lost 0 bases and the J segment 3 bases; nucleotides outside the gene matches: 5. The CDR3 runs 15 residues. Germline CDR1 reads SGHDN; CDR2 reads FVKESK.

This sequence joins TRBV7-8 and TRBJ2-1; D gene uncertain. In germline, CDR1 is SGHVS, CDR2 FQNEAQ. Trimming left V 0 bases short and J 2 bases short, with 11 bases between. This CDR3 spans 16 amino acids. The CDR3 DNA is TGTGCCAGCAGCTTAGCGGGTCGGGTTCCCTACAATGAGCAGTTCTTC. It encodes CASSLAGRVPYNEQFF.

This clone was recorded once. The chain combines TRBV4-2 with TRBJ1-2; D is ambiguous. Germline assignment: CDR1 LGHNA and CDR2 YNFKEQ. The V gene lost 0 bases and the J gene lost 6 bases, with 8 bases spanning the gap. This CDR3 spans 13 amino acids. The CDR3 sequence: CASSQEEGNGYTF. CDR3 in DNA: TGTGCCAGCAGCCAAGAAGAGGGCAATGGCTACACCTTC.

The chain employs TRBV6-5 and TRBJ1-3; D remains unclear. CDR3 size: 14 residues. Trimming stripped 6 bases from V and 1 base from J, with 10 bases between. From germline, CDR1 is MNHEY and CDR2 SVGAGI. The CDR3 protein is CASSPGVSGNTIYF. The CDR3 DNA reads as TGTGCCAGCAGCCCCGGGGTGTCTGGAAACACCATATATTTT.

The chain links TRBV6-1 to TRBJ2-7, with 10 bases aligning to TRBD1. The CDR3 is 15 residues long. Trimming removed 1 base from V and 5 bases from J; junction bases left unmatched: 5. Germline-derived CDR1 and CDR2 are MNHNS and SASEGT. CDR3 sequence: CASSEGQGAIHEQYF. CDR3 sequence (DNA): TGTGCCAGCAGTGAAGGACAGGGGGCGATCCACGAGCAGTACTTC.

This clone was counted between two and nine times. The chain combines TRBV12-3 or TRBV12-4 with TRBJ2-1, with D unclear. The CDR3 runs 10 residues. V was shortened by 8 bases and J by 12 bases, with 11 bases between the two germline ends. The DNA for the CDR3 is TGTGCCAGCGGCCCGGGTGGGCAGTTCTTC. This gives the protein CASGPGGQFF.

V and J are TRBV4-2 and TRBJ1-2, with 7 positions matching TRBD1. The CDR3 has 14 amino acids. Germline CDR1 is LGHNA and CDR2 is YNFKEQ. The trim removed 3 bases at V and 8 bases at J, leaving 9 bases unmatched. The CDR3 reads CASSQGTAKVGYTF. CDR3 DNA: TGTGCCAGCAGCCAGGGGACAGCCAAGGTCGGCTACACCTTC.

This chain joins TRBV30 and TRBJ1-2, with a weak D call TRBD1 (5 bases). Germline CDR1 and CDR2: GTSNPN and SVGIG (reference sequence). V lost 1 base, J lost 10 bases, and 10 bases lay in between. This CDR3 comprises 11 residues. The CDR3 nucleotides are TGTGCCTGGAGTGACCAGGGTGACTACACCTTC. Residues: CAWSDQGDYTF.

This chain uses TRBV7-9 with TRBJ1-1, with D unclear. V shed 5 bases and J shed 0 bases, with 13 bases lying between them. Germline V CDR1 and CDR2: SEHNR, FQNEAQ (reference sequence). There are 15 residues in the CDR3. The CDR3 here is CASSPAGSMNTEAFF. CDR3 sequence (DNA): TGTGCCAGCAGCCCCGCGGGATCCATGAACACTGAAGCTTTCTTT.

This chain joins TRBV6-5 and TRBJ2-7; 8 bases line up with TRBD1. Per the germline V gene, CDR1 is MNHEY and CDR2 is SVGAGI. CDR3 size: 14 residues. V trimming: 6 bases; J trimming: 2 bases; junction bases outside the gene matches: 6. The CDR3 loop is CASSRKGQAYEQYF. Written as DNA, the CDR3 is TGTGCCAGCAGCCGGAAGGGACAGGCCTACGAGCAGTACTTC.

The DNA of the CDR3 is TGTGCCAGCAGCTTAGCAGAAGGGGCGATTAATTCACCCCTCCACTTT. The encoded protein is CASSLAEGAINSPLHF. This chain connects TRBV7-2 to TRBJ1-6, with D perhaps matching TRBD1 (5 bases). Looked up from germline, CDR1 is SGHTA and CDR2 is FQGNSA. V was clipped by 0 bases and J by 6 bases, with 12 bases between them. The CDR3 has 16 amino acids.

The chain has TRBV19 and TRBJ2-5, with TRBD2 matching 8 bases. This CDR3 comprises 12 residues. CDR1 is LNHDA and CDR2 is SQIVND in the germline V gene (reference sequence). V was clipped by 6 bases and J by 5 bases; unmatched bases: 2. CDR3 region: CASRGGRETQYF. As DNA, the CDR3 is TGTGCCAGTAGAGGCGGGAGGGAGACCCAGTACTTC.

The rearrangement uses TRBV6-6 and TRBJ2-1; TRBD2 matches at 9 bases. The V segment lost 5 bases and the J segment 6 bases; nucleotides outside the gene matches: 14. Germline loops: CDR1 MNHNY, CDR2 SVGAGI (reference sequence). This CDR3 is built from 17 residues. The CDR3 is CASSQGMAGGLLNEQFF. For the CDR3, the DNA is TGTGCCAGCAGTCAGGGTATGGCGGGGGGGCTCCTCAATGAGCAGTTCTTC.

This clone was seen a handful of times. J is TRBJ1-2 and V is TRBV19; D is unresolved. CDR1 LNHDA and CDR2 SQIVND come from the germline V gene (reference sequence). This CDR3 contains 12 residues. V gave up 9 bases and J gave up 2 bases, with 10 bases separating them. In nucleotides, the CDR3 is TGTGCCAGCCAAGTTGAGAACTATGGCTACACCTTC. Its protein is CASQVENYGYTF.

The chain links TRBV10-3 to TRBJ2-2, with 8 positions matching TRBD2. There are 14 residues in the CDR3. J was trimmed by 3 bases and V by 11 bases; bases with no gene match: 8. Germline values: CDR1 ENHRY, CDR2 SYGVKD. This chain's CDR3 is CALSGGPDTGELFF. The CDR3 DNA is TGTGCCCTCTCGGGGGGGCCTGACACCGGGGAGCTGTTTTTT.

The chain employs TRBV4-1 and TRBJ2-7; 7 bases are a match to TRBD1. Germline CDR1 and CDR2: MGHRA and YSYEKL. The CDR3 runs to 17 residues. Trimming at V came to 0 bases and at J to 0 bases, leaving 8 bases not matched to a gene. The CDR3 reads CASSQESLRQGSYEQYF. CDR3 DNA: TGCGCCAGCAGCCAAGAATCTCTGCGACAGGGCTCCTACGAGCAGTACTTC.

The rearrangement links TRBV7-2 to TRBJ2-3; TRBD2 aligns across 9 bases. Unmatched junction bases numbered 8, after V lost 1 base and J lost 3 bases. Germline-derived CDR1 and CDR2 are SGHTA and FQGNSA. The CDR3 covers 17 residues. The CDR3 reads CASSLEVAGGPTDTQYF. CDR3 coding DNA: TGTGCCAGCAGCTTAGAGGTTGCGGGGGGGCCGACAGATACGCAGTATTTT. The whole variable domain, filled in from reference TRBV7-2 and TRBJ2-3, reads GAGVSQSPSNKVTEKGKDVELRCDPISGHTALYWYRQSLGQGLEFLIYFQGNSAPDKSGLPSDRFSAERTGGSVSTLTIQRTQQEDSAVYLCASSLEVAGGPTDTQYFGPGTRLTVL.

V gene TRBV5-8 combines with J gene TRBJ2-2; D gene unclear. The CDR3 is made up of 14 amino acids. The V and J ends lost 4 bases and 3 bases respectively, with 10 bases between them. Germline V gene sequence: CDR1 SGHTS, CDR2 YDEGEE. The DNA of the CDR3 is TGTGCCAGCAGCCAGTTCACGTACACCGGGGAGCTGTTTTTT. Protein: CASSQFTYTGELFF.